Described below is a single TCR beta chain sequence and its context. What this receptor recognizes is not known. For both bulk and single-cell sequencing, libraries were prepared with the iRepertoire multiplex PCR system using TCR subtype-specific primers. Multiplex PCR with primers aimed at the V, D and J gene regions produced the bulk TCR beta libraries. Approximately 100-550 ng of RNA per sample was used as input for bulk TCR library preparation. An Illumina MiSeq was used to sequence the bulk TCR beta amplicons. Processing in the source paper ran as follows. Sample misassignments and low-quality sequencing reads were removed through quality control steps. CDR3 was defined as the amino acids lying between the Y[YFLI]C motif of the V-gene and the [FW]GXGT motif of the J-segment. TRBV and TRBJ gene assignments and CDR3 clonotypes followed the IMGT database. For each sample, TRBV expression was normalized against the mean for the same gene in PBMC from approximately 44 healthy donors. The reads went through TCRdb reprocessing, and each CDR3 protein sequence gets one entry with no DNA. The V and J calls, along with clone size, are taken from TCRdb and not from the paper's own processing. In this sample's table one finds tens of thousands of distinct CDR3 sequences. 7.5% of the sample is in the top ten clones.

This entry belongs to a study of T cells in severe cutaneous drug reactions (dated by TCRdb to about 2019). The study in broad terms: Recruitment took place between 2011 and 2018, drawing patients from Taiwan, Thailand and a European registry network. Enrollment was limited to patients whose SJS/TEN or DRESS diagnosis was probable or definite according to RegiSCAR criteria. The Naranjo algorithm and the ALDEN drug causality algorithm were used to identify the culprit drug. Biological samples, such as blister fluids/cells and PBMC, were collected from patients during the acute or recovery stage. The study paired bulk TCR sequencing with single-cell sequencing, quantitative PCR validation, functional assays and transgenic mouse experiments. Libraries used iRepertoire multiplex PCR; authors cited a comparison showing similar capture of abundant clonotypes across iRepertoire and 5' RACE methods with or without UMI.

Overall study outcomes, separate from this receptor: Although undetectable or scarce in tolerant-control and healthy-donor PBMC, a public TCRbeta CDR3 was found in all seven CBZ-SJS/TEN blister samples, at a mean of roughly 15%. CBZ-SJS/TEN patients showed strongly increased TRBV12-4 usage, with averages of around 30% in blister cells and approximately 5.2% in PBMC. The authors noted that whether the public TCR generalizes to SJS/TEN caused by other drugs still needs further study.

CDR1 SQVTM and CDR2 ANQGSEA were looked up in the germline V gene. Measured from the cysteine to the phenylalanine, the CDR3 is 16 residues long. The DNA sequence is not available. The donors whose samples were sequenced had carbamazepine-induced Stevens-Johnson syndrome or toxic epidermal necrolysis (CBZ-SJS/TEN). The peripheral blood repertoires were taken from CBZ-SJS/TEN patients of two origins, four or five Han Chinese and about six European. To search for drug-specific clonotypes, the T cell receptor repertoires of patients with drug-induced severe cutaneous adverse reactions were profiled by next-generation sequencing. RNA was isolated either from blister cells of skin lesions or from peripheral blood mononuclear cells.

This clonotype was sampled from a human donor with toxic epidermal necrolysis, a severe cutaneous drug reaction. This chain is built from TRBV29-1 and TRBJ2-6; TCRdb designates TRBD1, a call that cannot be tested without DNA. The sample comprised PBMCs. The CDR3 protein sequence reads: CSVFGTDFSGANVLTF.